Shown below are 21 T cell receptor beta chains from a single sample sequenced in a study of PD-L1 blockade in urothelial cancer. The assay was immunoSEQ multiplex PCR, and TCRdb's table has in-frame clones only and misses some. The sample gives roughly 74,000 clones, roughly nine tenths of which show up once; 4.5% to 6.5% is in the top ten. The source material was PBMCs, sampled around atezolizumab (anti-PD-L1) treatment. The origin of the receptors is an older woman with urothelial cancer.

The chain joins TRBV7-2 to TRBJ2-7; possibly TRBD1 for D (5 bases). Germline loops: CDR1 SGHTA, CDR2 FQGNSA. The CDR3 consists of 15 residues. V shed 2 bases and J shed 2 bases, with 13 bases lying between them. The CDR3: CASSLNAGSTYEQYF. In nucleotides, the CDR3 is TGTGCCAGCAGCTTAAACGCAGGGTCGACCTACGAGCAGTACTTC.

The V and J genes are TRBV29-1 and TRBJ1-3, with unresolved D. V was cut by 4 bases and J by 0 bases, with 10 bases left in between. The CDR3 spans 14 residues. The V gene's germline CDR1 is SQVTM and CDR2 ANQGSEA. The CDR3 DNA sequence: TGCAGCGTTGCAACAGAGTTCTCTGGAAACACCATATATTTT. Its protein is CSVATEFSGNTIYF.

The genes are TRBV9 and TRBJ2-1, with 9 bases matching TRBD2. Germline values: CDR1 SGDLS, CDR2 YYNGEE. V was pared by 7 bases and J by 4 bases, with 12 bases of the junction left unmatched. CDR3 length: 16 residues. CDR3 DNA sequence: TGTGCCAGCGGAACAATCCGGCGGGGGGGTTACAATGAGCAGTTCTTC. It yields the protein CASGTIRRGGYNEQFF.

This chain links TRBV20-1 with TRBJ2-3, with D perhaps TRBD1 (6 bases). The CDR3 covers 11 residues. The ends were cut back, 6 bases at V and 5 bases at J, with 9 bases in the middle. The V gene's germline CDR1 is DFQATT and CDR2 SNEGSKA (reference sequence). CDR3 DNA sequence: TGCAGTGCGGAGGACAGAGATACGCAGTATTTT. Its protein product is CSAEDRDTQYF.

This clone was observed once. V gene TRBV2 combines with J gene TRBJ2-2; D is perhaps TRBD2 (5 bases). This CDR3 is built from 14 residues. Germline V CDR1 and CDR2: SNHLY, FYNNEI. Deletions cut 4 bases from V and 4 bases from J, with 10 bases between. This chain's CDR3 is CASSVRGSTGELFF. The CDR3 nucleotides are TGTGCCAGCAGTGTGCGAGGGTCCACCGGGGAGCTGTTTTTT.

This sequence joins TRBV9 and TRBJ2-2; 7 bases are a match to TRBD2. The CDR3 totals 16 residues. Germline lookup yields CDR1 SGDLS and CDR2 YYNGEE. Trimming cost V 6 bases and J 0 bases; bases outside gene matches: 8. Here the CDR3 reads CASTPRGRANTGELFF. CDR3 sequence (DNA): TGTGCCAGCACCCCCCGAGGGAGGGCGAACACCGGGGAGCTGTTTTTT.

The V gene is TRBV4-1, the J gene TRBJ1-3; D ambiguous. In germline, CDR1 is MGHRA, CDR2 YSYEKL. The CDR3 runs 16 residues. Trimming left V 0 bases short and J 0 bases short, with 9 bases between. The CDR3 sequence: CASSQDRGSSGNTIYF. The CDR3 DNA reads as TGCGCCAGCAGCCAAGATCGAGGGAGCTCTGGAAACACCATATATTTT.

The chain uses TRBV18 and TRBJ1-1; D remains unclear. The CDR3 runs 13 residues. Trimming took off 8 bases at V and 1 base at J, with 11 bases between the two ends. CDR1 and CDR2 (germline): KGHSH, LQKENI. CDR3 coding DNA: TGTGCCAGCCACCAAACAGCGAACACTGAAGCTTTCTTT. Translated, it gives CASHQTANTEAFF.

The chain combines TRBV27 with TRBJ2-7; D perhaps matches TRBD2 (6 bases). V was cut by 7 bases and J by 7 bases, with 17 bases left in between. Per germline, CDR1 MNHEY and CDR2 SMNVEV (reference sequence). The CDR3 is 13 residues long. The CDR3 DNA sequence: TGTGCCAGCACCCCATGGCGGGGAGGAGAGCAGTACTTC. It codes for CASTPWRGGEQYF.

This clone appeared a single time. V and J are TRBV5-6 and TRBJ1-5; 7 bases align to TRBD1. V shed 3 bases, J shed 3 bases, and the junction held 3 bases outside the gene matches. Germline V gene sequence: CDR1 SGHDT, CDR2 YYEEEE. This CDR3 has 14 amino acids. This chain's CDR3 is CASSYRGHNQPQHF. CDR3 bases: TGTGCCAGCAGCTACAGGGGTCACAATCAGCCCCAGCATTTT.

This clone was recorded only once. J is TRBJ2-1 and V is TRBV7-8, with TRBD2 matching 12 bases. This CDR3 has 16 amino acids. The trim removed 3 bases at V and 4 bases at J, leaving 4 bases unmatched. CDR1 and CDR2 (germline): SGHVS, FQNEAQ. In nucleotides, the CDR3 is TGTGCCAGCAGCTTGCAGACTAGCGGGGGATACAATGAGCAGTTCTTC. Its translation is CASSLQTSGGYNEQFF.

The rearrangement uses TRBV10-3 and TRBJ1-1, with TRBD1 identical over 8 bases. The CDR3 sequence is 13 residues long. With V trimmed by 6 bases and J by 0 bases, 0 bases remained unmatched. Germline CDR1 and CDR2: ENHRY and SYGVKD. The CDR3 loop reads CAIRDRVNTEAFF. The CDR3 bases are TGTGCCATCAGGGACAGGGTGAACACTGAAGCTTTCTTT.

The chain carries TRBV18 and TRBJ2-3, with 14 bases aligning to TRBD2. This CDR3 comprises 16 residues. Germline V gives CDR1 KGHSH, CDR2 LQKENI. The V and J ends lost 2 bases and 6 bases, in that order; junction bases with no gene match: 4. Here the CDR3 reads CASSPGLAGGEDTQYF. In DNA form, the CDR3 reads TGTGCCAGCTCACCAGGACTAGCGGGGGGCGAGGATACGCAGTATTTT.

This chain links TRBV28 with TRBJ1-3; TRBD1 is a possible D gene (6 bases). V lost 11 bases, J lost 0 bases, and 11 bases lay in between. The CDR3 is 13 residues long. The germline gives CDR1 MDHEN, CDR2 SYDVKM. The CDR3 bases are TGTGCCGCAGGGGCCCGCTCTGGAAACACCATATATTTT. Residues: CAAGARSGNTIYF.

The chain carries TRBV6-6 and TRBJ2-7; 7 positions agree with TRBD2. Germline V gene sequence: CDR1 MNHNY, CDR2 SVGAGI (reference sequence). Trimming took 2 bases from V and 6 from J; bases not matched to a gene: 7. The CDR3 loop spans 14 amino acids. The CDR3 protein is CASSYEAGVVEQYF. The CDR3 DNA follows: TGTGCCAGCAGTTACGAGGCGGGAGTTGTCGAGCAGTACTTC.

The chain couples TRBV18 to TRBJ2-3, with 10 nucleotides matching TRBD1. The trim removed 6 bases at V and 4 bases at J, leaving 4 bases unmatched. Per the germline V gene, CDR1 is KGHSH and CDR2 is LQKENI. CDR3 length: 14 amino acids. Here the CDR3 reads CASSQGQGADTQYF. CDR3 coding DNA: TGTGCCAGCTCCCAAGGACAGGGGGCAGATACGCAGTATTTT.

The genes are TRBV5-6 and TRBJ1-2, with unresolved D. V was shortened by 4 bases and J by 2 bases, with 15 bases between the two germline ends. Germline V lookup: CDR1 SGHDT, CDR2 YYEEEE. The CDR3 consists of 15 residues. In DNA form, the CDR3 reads TGTGCCAGCAGCGCGGAGAGCAGTGGAAACTATGGCTACACCTTC. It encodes CASSAESSGNYGYTF.

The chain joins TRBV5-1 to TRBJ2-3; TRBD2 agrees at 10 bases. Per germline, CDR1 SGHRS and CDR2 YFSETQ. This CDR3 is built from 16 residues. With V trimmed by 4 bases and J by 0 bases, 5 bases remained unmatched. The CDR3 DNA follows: TGCGCCAGCAGCCCGAGACTAGCGGGCAGCACAGATACGCAGTATTTT. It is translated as CASSPRLAGSTDTQYF.

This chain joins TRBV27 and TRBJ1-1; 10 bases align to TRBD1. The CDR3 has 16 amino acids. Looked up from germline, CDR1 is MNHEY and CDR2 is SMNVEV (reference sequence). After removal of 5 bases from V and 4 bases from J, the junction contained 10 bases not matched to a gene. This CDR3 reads CASSKRPGQGTTEAFF. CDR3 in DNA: TGTGCCAGCAGTAAGAGACCGGGACAGGGGACCACTGAAGCTTTCTTT.

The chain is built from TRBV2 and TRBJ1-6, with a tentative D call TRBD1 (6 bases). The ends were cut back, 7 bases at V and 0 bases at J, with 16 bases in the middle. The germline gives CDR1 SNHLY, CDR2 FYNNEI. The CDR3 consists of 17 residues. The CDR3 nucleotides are TGTGCCAGCATCCGGGACAAGGCTAACTCCTATAATTCACCCCTCCACTTT. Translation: CASIRDKANSYNSPLHF. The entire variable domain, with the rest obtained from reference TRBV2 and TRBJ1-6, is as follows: EPEVTQTPSHQVTQMGQEVILRCVPISNHLYFYWYRQILGQKVEFLVSFYNNEISEKSEIFDDQFSVERPDGSNFTLKIRSTKLEDSAMYFCASIRDKANSYNSPLHFGNGTRLTVT.

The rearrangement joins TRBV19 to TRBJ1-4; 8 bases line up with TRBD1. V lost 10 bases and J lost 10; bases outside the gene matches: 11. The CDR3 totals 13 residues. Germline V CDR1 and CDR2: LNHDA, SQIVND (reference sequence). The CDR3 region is CATIQGARGKLFF. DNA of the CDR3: TGTGCCACGATCCAGGGGGCGCGGGGAAAACTGTTTTTT.